This passage covers 26 T cell receptor beta chains from one sample sequenced in a study of blood T cell repertoires in COVID-19. Libraries were prepared by immunoSEQ multiplex PCR; TCRdb keeps only in-frame clonotypes and omits some of them. Of about 65,000 clones listed, 80% to 90% were seen once; the top ten hold under 15%. The sample taken for sequencing was peripheral blood. These receptors all come from an elderly man with acute or convalescent COVID-19.

The chain joins TRBV4-1 to TRBJ2-1, with 9 bases fitting TRBD2. CDR3 length equals 17 residues. The V segment lost 4 bases and the J segment 3 bases; nucleotides outside the gene matches: 10. Germline V gives CDR1 MGHRA, CDR2 YSYEKL. CDR3 sequence reads: CASSRGASGGNYNEQFF. CDR3 bases: TGCGCCAGCAGCCGTGGTGCAAGCGGGGGGAACTACAATGAGCAGTTCTTC.

This chain uses TRBV27 with TRBJ2-1; maybe TRBD2 (6 bases). This CDR3 comprises 15 residues. Germline CDR1 and CDR2: MNHEY and SMNVEV (reference sequence). V gave up 6 bases and J gave up 5 bases, with 17 bases separating them. The CDR3 DNA reads TGTGCCAGCAGGCCGGGACGGACTAAAGACAATGAGCAGTTCTTC. This sequence encodes CASRPGRTKDNEQFF.

This chain connects TRBV10-1 to TRBJ2-2; TRBD1 might be the D (6 bases). From germline, CDR1 is WNHNN and CDR2 SYGVQD (reference sequence). The CDR3 totals 16 residues. Trimming took 3 bases from V and 5 from J, leaving 16 bases between them. CDR3 bases: TGCGCCAGCAGTGACCAGGGACAATCCATTACCGGGGAGCTGTTTTTT. Protein product: CASSDQGQSITGELFF.

The chain recombines TRBV6-5 with TRBJ1-2; no reliable D call. Germline V CDR1 and CDR2: MNHEY, SVGAGI. The CDR3 is 13 residues long. Trimming shortened V by 5 bases and J by 3 bases, and 10 bases separated the two germline ends. The CDR3 sequence is CASSRGGDYGYTF. CDR3 coding DNA: TGTGCCAGCAGTCGCGGCGGCGACTATGGCTACACCTTC.

This clone was found once. This chain links TRBV29-1 with TRBJ1-2; D not resolved. This CDR3 is 12 amino acids long. Trimming removed 0 bases at V and 8 bases at J, with 10 bases between. CDR1 SQVTM and CDR2 ANQGSEA come from the germline V gene. The CDR3 is CSVEDGGGGYTF. CDR3 in DNA: TGCAGCGTTGAAGACGGCGGCGGGGGCTACACCTTC.

CDR3 amino acids: CASTLGQRGGYTF. In nucleotides, the CDR3 is TGTGCCAGCACCCTCGGACAGAGGGGTGGCTACACCTTC. This chain connects TRBV6-5 to TRBJ1-2; tentative D call: TRBD1 (6 bases). Germline V gives CDR1 MNHEY, CDR2 SVGAGI. V lost 7 bases and J 7 bases, leaving 16 bases between the germline ends. This CDR3 region has 13 residues.

This clone was observed a few times. The CDR3 region has the DNA TGTGCCAGCAGTGAAGCTACAGGAGGGTTCAATGAGCAGTTCTTC. Its translation: CASSEATGGFNEQFF. The chain has TRBV2 and TRBJ2-1; tentative D call: TRBD2 (6 bases). V was cut by 0 bases and J by 6 bases, with 12 bases left in between. Looked up from germline, CDR1 is SNHLY and CDR2 is FYNNEI. This CDR3 region has 15 residues.

The chain uses TRBV5-1 and TRBJ2-1, with 7 bases matching TRBD1. There are 13 residues in the CDR3. The J segment lost 4 bases and the V segment lost 4 bases, leaving 2 bases of the junction unmatched. Germline V gives CDR1 SGHRS, CDR2 YFSETQ. The CDR3 spells CASSVGQYNEQFF. The CDR3 DNA reads as TGCGCCAGCAGCGTGGGACAGTACAATGAGCAGTTCTTC.

The chain combines TRBV5-6 with TRBJ2-1; tentative D call: TRBD2 (6 bases). Trimming took off 3 bases at V and 6 bases at J, with 25 bases between the two ends. The CDR3 length is 18 residues. Germline V lookup: CDR1 SGHDT, CDR2 YYEEEE. This chain's CDR3 is CASSSYTRDFQDPNEQFF. The CDR3, as DNA: TGTGCCAGCAGCTCCTACACACGGGACTTCCAGGATCCCAATGAGCAGTTCTTC.

The chain uses TRBV5-1 and TRBJ1-1; 10 nucleotides match TRBD1. This CDR3 contains 15 residues. V trimming: 0 bases; J trimming: 4 bases; junction bases outside the gene matches: 3. In germline, CDR1 is SGHRS, CDR2 YFSETQ. DNA of the CDR3: TGCGCCAGCAGCTTGGGACAGGGGGCAGTCACTGAAGCTTTCTTT. This encodes CASSLGQGAVTEAFF.

CDR3 in amino acids: CASSPDRGYGYTF. The CDR3 coding sequence is TGTGCCAGCAGCCCGGACAGGGGATATGGCTACACCTTC. This chain links TRBV7-8 with TRBJ1-2; 9 nucleotides match TRBD1. Germline values: CDR1 SGHVS, CDR2 FQNEAQ. The CDR3 covers 13 residues. V shed 5 bases and J 5 bases; nucleotides not matched to a gene: 3.

J is TRBJ2-7 and V is TRBV7-8, with 9 bases matching TRBD2. V lost 1 base to trimming and J lost 3 bases; unmatched junction nucleotides: 4. The CDR3 spans 15 residues. The germline V gene has CDR1 SGHVS and CDR2 FQNEAQ. The CDR3 spells CASSLGSGGLYEQYF. The CDR3 DNA is TGTGCCAGCAGCTTAGGGAGCGGGGGGCTCTACGAGCAGTACTTC.

V and J are TRBV27 and TRBJ1-2; D perhaps matches TRBD1 (6 bases). Germline assignment: CDR1 MNHEY and CDR2 SMNVEV (reference sequence). The CDR3 is 15 residues long. V lost 1 base to trimming and J lost 6 bases, with 15 bases between them. The CDR3 nucleotides read TGTGCCAGCAGTTTATTTTCAGGGGTCATAAATGGCTACACCTTC. Translating it yields CASSLFSGVINGYTF.

This sequence joins TRBV5-1 and TRBJ2-7, with D perhaps TRBD1 (5 bases). The CDR3 runs to 15 residues. With 5 bases removed from V and 0 bases from J, the gap between germline ends came to 15 bases. The germline gives CDR1 SGHRS, CDR2 YFSETQ. The CDR3 region is CASRLGFRGSYEQYF. The CDR3 nucleotides are TGCGCCAGCAGGCTTGGTTTTAGGGGCTCCTACGAGCAGTACTTC.

This chain connects TRBV6-2 or TRBV6-3 to TRBJ2-5, with D uncertain. CDR1 and CDR2 (germline): MNHEY, SVGEGT. V lost 1 base and J lost 5, with 14 bases in between. The CDR3 runs 15 residues. The CDR3 nucleotides read TGTGCCAGCAGTTACTATGGCTCGCTCACGGAGACCCAGTACTTC. Translated, it gives CASSYYGSLTETQYF.

This chain joins TRBV18 and TRBJ2-7; TRBD1 matches at 9 bases. CDR3 length: 17 amino acids. After removal of 4 bases from V and 5 bases from J, the junction contained 15 bases not matched to a gene. Germline CDR1 and CDR2: KGHSH and LQKENI. The CDR3 nucleotides read TGTGCCAGCTCACGACGGTGGGGGGACAGGGAACGGCACGAGCAGTACTTC. Translating gives CASSRRWGDRERHEQYF.

The chain has TRBV5-6 and TRBJ1-3, with a possible D match to TRBD1 (5 bases). The CDR3 sequence is 16 residues long. Trimming took off 4 bases at V and 2 bases at J, with 16 bases between the two ends. The germline V gene encodes CDR1 SGHDT and CDR2 YYEEEE. The CDR3 loop is CASSGTGLAPGNTIYF. The CDR3 DNA follows: TGTGCCAGCAGCGGGACGGGACTGGCCCCTGGAAACACCATATATTTT.

The table lists this clone with a few counts. The chain carries TRBV29-1 and TRBJ2-7, with a tentative D call TRBD2 (6 bases). Germline V gives CDR1 SQVTM, CDR2 ANQGSEA. V lost 8 bases and J lost 1, with 18 bases in between. The CDR3 totals 14 residues. CDR3 coding DNA: TGCAGCTCCCAAGCGACTAGATTGTCCTACGAGCAGTACTTC. It codes for CSSQATRLSYEQYF.

The chain recombines TRBV2 with TRBJ2-5; tentatively, D is TRBD2 (5 bases). The CDR3 runs 13 residues. Germline assignment: CDR1 SNHLY and CDR2 FYNNEI. V was pared by 7 bases and J by 1 base, with 10 bases between. The CDR3 sequence is CASIEGVQETQYF. The CDR3 DNA reads as TGTGCCAGCATCGAGGGTGTCCAAGAGACCCAGTACTTC.

J is TRBJ2-7 and V is TRBV4-2; possibly TRBD1 for D (5 bases). The CDR3 extends over 15 amino acids. The germline V gene encodes CDR1 LGHNA and CDR2 YNFKEQ. Between the trimmed V and J ends, which lost 0 bases and 4 bases, there was a span of 13 bases. Here the CDR3 reads CASSQDQGLTYEQYF. DNA of the CDR3: TGTGCCAGCAGCCAAGACCAGGGATTAACATACGAGCAGTACTTC.

The chain joins TRBV24-1 to TRBJ1-2; 9 nucleotides line up with TRBD1. Germline CDR1 reads KGHDR; CDR2 reads SFDVKD. The CDR3 has 14 amino acids. With 9 bases clipped from V and 1 base from J, the junction kept 5 bases outside the gene matches. The CDR3 is CATPGTGSNYGYTF. In DNA form, the CDR3 reads TGTGCCACCCCCGGGACAGGGAGTAACTATGGCTACACCTTC.

This clone was counted only a few times. The chain is built from TRBV12-5 and TRBJ2-4; 7 nucleotides agree with TRBD1. The length of the CDR3 is 16 residues. Germline trimming cut 0 bases from V and 4 bases from J; bases unmatched to any gene: 6. Germline V gene lookup returns CDR1 LGHNT and CDR2 FRNRAP. CDR3 residues: CASGLVVGDRKNIQYF. The CDR3 DNA reads TGTGCTAGTGGTTTGGTAGTAGGGGACAGAAAAAACATTCAGTACTTC.

The chain is built from TRBV13 and TRBJ2-5, with 8 bases fitting TRBD1. Looked up from germline, CDR1 is PRHDT and CDR2 is FYEKMQ (reference sequence). The CDR3 contains 15 residues. J was trimmed by 1 base and V by 5 bases; bases with no gene match: 6. CDR3 sequence: CASSLRTGIQETQYF. The CDR3 DNA sequence: TGTGCCAGCAGCCTTCGGACAGGGATCCAAGAGACCCAGTACTTC.

V and J are TRBV27 and TRBJ1-1, with D possibly TRBD1 on 6 matching bases. CDR1 and CDR2 from the germline V gene are MNHEY and SMNVEV (reference sequence). The CDR3 has 15 amino acids. V was pared by 6 bases and J by 1 base, with 15 bases between. The CDR3 protein is CASRAQGLGNTEAFF. In nucleotides, the CDR3 is TGTGCCAGCAGAGCACAGGGTTTGGGGAACACTGAAGCTTTCTTT.

The V call is TRBV5-1, the J call TRBJ2-2; a possible D gene is TRBD2 (5 bases). This CDR3 is built from 18 residues. The ends were cut back, 4 bases at V and 4 bases at J, with 23 bases in the middle. Germline V lookup: CDR1 SGHRS, CDR2 YFSETQ. The CDR3 sequence: CASSPPRTDLVGTGELFF. CDR3 sequence (DNA): TGCGCCAGCAGCCCCCCCCGGACGGACTTGGTAGGCACCGGGGAGCTGTTTTTT.

V gene TRBV5-4 combines with J gene TRBJ2-6; a possible D gene is TRBD2 (5 bases). The germline V gene has CDR1 SGHNT and CDR2 YYREEE (reference sequence). V was trimmed by 2 bases and J by 5 bases, leaving 14 bases between them. CDR3 length equals 16 residues. The CDR3 DNA is TGTGCCAGCAGCTTCCTAAGGTCCGGGAGGGCCAACGTCCTGACTTTC. Encoded protein: CASSFLRSGRANVLTF.